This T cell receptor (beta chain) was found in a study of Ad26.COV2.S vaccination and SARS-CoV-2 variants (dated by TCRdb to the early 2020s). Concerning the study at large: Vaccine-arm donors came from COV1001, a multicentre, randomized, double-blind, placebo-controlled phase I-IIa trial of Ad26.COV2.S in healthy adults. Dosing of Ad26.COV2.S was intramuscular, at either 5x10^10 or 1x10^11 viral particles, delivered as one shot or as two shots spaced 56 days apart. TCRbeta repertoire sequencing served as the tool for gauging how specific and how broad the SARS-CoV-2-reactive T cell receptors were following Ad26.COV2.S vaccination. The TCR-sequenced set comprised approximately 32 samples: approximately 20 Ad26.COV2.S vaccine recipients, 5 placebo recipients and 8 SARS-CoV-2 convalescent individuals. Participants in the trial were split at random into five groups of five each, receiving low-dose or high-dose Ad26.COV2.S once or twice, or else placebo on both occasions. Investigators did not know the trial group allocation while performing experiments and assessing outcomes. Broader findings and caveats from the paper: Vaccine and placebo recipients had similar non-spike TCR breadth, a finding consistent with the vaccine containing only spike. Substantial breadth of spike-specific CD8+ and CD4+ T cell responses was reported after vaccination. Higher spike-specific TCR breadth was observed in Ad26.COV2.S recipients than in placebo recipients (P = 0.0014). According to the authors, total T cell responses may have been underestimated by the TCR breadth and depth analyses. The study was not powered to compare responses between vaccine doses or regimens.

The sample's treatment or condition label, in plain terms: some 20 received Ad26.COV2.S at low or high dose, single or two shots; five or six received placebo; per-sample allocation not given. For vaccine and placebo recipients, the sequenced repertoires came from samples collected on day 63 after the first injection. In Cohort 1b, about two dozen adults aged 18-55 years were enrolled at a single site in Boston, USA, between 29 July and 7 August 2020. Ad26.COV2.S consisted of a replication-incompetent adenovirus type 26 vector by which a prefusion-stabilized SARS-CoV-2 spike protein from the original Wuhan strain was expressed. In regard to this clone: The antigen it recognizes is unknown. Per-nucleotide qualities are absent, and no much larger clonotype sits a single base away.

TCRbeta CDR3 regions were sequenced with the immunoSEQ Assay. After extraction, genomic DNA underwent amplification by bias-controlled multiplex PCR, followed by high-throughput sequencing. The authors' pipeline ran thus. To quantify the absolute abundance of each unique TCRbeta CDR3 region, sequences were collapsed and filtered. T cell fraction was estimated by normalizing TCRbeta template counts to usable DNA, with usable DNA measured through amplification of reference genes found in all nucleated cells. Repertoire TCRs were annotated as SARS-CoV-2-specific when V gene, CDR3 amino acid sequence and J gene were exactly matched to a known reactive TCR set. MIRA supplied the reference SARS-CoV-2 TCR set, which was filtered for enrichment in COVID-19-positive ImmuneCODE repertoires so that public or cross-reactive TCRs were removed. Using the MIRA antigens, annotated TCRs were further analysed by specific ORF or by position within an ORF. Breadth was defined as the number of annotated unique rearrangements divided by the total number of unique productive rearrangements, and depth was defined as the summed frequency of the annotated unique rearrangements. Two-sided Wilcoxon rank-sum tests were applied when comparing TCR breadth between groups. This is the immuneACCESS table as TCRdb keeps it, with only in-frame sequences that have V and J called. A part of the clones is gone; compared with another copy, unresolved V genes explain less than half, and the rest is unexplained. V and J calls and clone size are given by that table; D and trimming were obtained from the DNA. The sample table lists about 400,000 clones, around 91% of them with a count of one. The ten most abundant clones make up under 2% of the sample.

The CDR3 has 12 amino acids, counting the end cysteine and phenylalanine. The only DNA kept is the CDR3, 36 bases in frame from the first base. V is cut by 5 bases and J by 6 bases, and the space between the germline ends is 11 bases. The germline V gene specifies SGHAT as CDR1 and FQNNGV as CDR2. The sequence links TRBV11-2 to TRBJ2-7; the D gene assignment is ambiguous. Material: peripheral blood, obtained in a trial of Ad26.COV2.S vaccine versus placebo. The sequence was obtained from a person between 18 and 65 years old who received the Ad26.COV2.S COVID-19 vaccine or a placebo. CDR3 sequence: CASSVPLGEQYF. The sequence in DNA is TGTGCCAGCAGCGTACCCCTGGGCGAGCAGTACTTC. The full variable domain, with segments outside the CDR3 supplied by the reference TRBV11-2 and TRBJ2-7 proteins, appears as EAGVAQSPRYKIIEKRQSVAFWCNPISGHATLYWYQQILGQGPKLLIQFQNNGVVDDSQLPKDRFSAERLKGVDSTLKIQPAKLEDSAVYLCASSVPLGEQYFGPGTRLTVT.